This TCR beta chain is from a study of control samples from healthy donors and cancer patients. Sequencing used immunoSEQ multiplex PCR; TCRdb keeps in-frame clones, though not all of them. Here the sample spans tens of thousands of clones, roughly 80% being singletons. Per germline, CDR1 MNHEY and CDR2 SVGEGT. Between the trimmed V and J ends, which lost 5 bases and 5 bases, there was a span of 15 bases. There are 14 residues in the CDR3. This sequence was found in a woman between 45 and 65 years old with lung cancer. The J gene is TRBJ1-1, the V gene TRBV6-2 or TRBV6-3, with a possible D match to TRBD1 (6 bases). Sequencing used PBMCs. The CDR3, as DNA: TGTGCCAGCAGTGAGGACAGACTTTTAACTGAAGCTTTCTTT. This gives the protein CASSEDRLLTEAFF.